The rows below give T cell receptor beta chains drawn from one sample of a study of blood T cells in healthy people across ages. TCRdb independently ran MiXCR on the 5' RACE reads; one entry per CDR3 protein. Of some 760,000 distinct CDR3 sequences in the sample, roughly 25% were seen once. In addition, the sample was reused for a study of T cells of mothers and their children.

The specimen sequenced was blood. Receptor source: a boy younger than 18 in good health. The CDR3 runs from the conserved cysteine through the conserved F or W. The D gene is left open where the match is weak. Size is stated for part of the rows, as once, few or many counts, or as a class when the clone is expanded.

V gene: TRBV20-1; J gene: TRBJ1-2; D gene: NA; clone size: few; CDR3 DNA: TGCAGTGCTATAGCAGAAGGCGGCTACACCTTC; CDR3 protein: CSAIAEGGYTF
V gene: TRBV20-1; J gene: TRBJ2-7; D gene: NA; clone size: NA; CDR3 DNA: TGCAGTGCTATGTTTCGCTCCTACGAGCAGTACTTC; CDR3 protein: CSAMFRSYEQYF
V gene: TRBV5-1; J gene: TRBJ2-5; D gene: NA; clone size: few; CDR3 DNA: TGCGCCAGCAGCCTCTCATGGGGGGAGACCCAGTACTTC; CDR3 protein: CASSLSWGETQYF
V gene: TRBV2; J gene: TRBJ2-1; D gene: NA; clone size: NA; CDR3 DNA: TGTGCCACCGCCGGTGGTGGGTCCTACAATGGGCAGTTCTTC; CDR3 protein: CATAGGGSYNGQFF
V gene: TRBV5-1; J gene: TRBJ2-5; D gene: NA; clone size: few; CDR3 DNA: TGCGCCAGCAGCTTGGCCTTAGGACTAAGGTACCAAGAGACCCAGTACTTC; CDR3 protein: CASSLALGLRYQETQYF
V gene: TRBV18; J gene: TRBJ2-3; D gene: TRBD2; clone size: NA; CDR3 DNA: TGTGCCAGCTCACCAGAGGCGCGGGGGACAGATACGCAGTATTTT; CDR3 protein: CASSPEARGTDTQYF
V gene: TRBV9; J gene: TRBJ2-1; D gene: NA; clone size: NA; CDR3 DNA: TGTGCCAGCAGCTACCAACAGGGTTGGGATGAGCAGTTCTTC; CDR3 protein: CASSYQQGWDEQFF
V gene: TRBV20-1; J gene: TRBJ2-3; D gene: TRBD1; clone size: few; CDR3 DNA: TGCAGTGCTCTACAGGGGGCAGGCGATACGCAGTATTTT; CDR3 protein: CSALQGAGDTQYF
V gene: TRBV10-3; J gene: TRBJ2-7; D gene: NA; clone size: once; CDR3 DNA: TGTGCCATCAGGAAGACAGTCGGCTCCTACGAGCAGTACTTC; CDR3 protein: CAIRKTVGSYEQYF
V gene: TRBV3-1; J gene: TRBJ1-6; D gene: NA; clone size: few; CDR3 DNA: TGTGCCAGCAGCCAACTAGATCGGTATTCACCCCTCCACTTT; CDR3 protein: CASSQLDRYSPLHF
V gene: TRBV4-1; J gene: TRBJ1-3; D gene: NA; clone size: few; CDR3 DNA: TGCGCCAGCAGCCAAGAGGGGACGACTGGAAACACCATATATTTT; CDR3 protein: CASSQEGTTGNTIYF
V gene: TRBV7-2; J gene: TRBJ1-2; D gene: NA; clone size: NA; CDR3 DNA: TGTGCCAGCAGCCCCCCTGGCCCGGACTATGGCTACACCTTC; CDR3 protein: CASSPPGPDYGYTF
V gene: TRBV6-1; J gene: TRBJ2-5; D gene: TRBD2; clone size: few; CDR3 DNA: TGTGCCAGCAGTGGGATACTAGTGCGGGGGGGGGAGACCCAGTACTTC; CDR3 protein: CASSGILVRGGETQYF
V gene: TRBV20-1; J gene: TRBJ2-7; D gene: NA; clone size: few; CDR3 DNA: TGCAGTGCTAAAGCAGGTGGGGCCTACGAGCAGTACTTC; CDR3 protein: CSAKAGGAYEQYF
V gene: TRBV7-2; J gene: TRBJ2-7; D gene: TRBD1; clone size: few; CDR3 DNA: TGTGCCAGCAGCTTAGCTCCGGGACAGCCGTACGAGCAGTACTTC; CDR3 protein: CASSLAPGQPYEQYF
V gene: TRBV27; J gene: TRBJ2-1; D gene: NA; clone size: NA; CDR3 DNA: TGTGCCAGCCGATGGGGCGGGTACTACAATGAGCAGTTCTTC; CDR3 protein: CASRWGGYYNEQFF
V gene: TRBV20-1; J gene: TRBJ2-3; D gene: NA; clone size: NA; CDR3 DNA: TGCAGTGCGAGGTGGGGCACAGATACGCAGTATTTT; CDR3 protein: CSARWGTDTQYF
V gene: TRBV9; J gene: TRBJ2-7; D gene: NA; clone size: NA; CDR3 DNA: TGTGCCAGCAGCGTAGACCAAGAACTTTCCTACGAGCAGTACTTC; CDR3 protein: CASSVDQELSYEQYF
V gene: TRBV10-3; J gene: TRBJ2-3; D gene: NA; clone size: NA; CDR3 DNA: TGTGCCATCAGCGCACCGTCCCCGTCCCTCACAGATACGCAGTATTTT; CDR3 protein: CAISAPSPSLTDTQYF
V gene: TRBV7-9; J gene: TRBJ2-3; D gene: NA; clone size: NA; CDR3 DNA: TGTGCCAGCAGCTTATACGAGATAGGGACTAGCACAGATACGCAGTATTTT; CDR3 protein: CASSLYEIGTSTDTQYF
V gene: TRBV29-1; J gene: TRBJ1-2; D gene: TRBD1; clone size: NA; CDR3 DNA: TGCAGCGCCTGGACAGGGGATGGCTACACCTTC; CDR3 protein: CSAWTGDGYTF
V gene: TRBV20-1; J gene: TRBJ2-3; D gene: TRBD2; clone size: few; CDR3 DNA: TGCAGTGCTAGGGATCGCGATAGCGGGAGACAGTATTTT; CDR3 protein: CSARDRDSGRQYF
V gene: TRBV7-9; J gene: TRBJ1-2; D gene: NA; clone size: NA; CDR3 DNA: TGTGCCAGCAGCTCCGGACGGAATGGCTACACCTTC; CDR3 protein: CASSSGRNGYTF
V gene: TRBV7-6; J gene: TRBJ1-4; D gene: NA; clone size: few; CDR3 DNA: TGTGCCAGCAGCTTAGACGACGGTGATAATGAAAAACTGTTTTTT; CDR3 protein: CASSLDDGDNEKLFF
V gene: TRBV9; J gene: TRBJ2-3; D gene: NA; clone size: NA; CDR3 DNA: TGTGCCAGCAGCGTACTTGATAGCACAGATACACAGTATTTT; CDR3 protein: CASSVLDSTDTQYF
V gene: TRBV11-3; J gene: TRBJ2-1; D gene: TRBD2; clone size: few; CDR3 DNA: TGTGCCAGCAGCTTAGATCCCGCTTTCGGGAGGGCCGGGAATGAGCAGTTCTTC; CDR3 protein: CASSLDPAFGRAGNEQFF